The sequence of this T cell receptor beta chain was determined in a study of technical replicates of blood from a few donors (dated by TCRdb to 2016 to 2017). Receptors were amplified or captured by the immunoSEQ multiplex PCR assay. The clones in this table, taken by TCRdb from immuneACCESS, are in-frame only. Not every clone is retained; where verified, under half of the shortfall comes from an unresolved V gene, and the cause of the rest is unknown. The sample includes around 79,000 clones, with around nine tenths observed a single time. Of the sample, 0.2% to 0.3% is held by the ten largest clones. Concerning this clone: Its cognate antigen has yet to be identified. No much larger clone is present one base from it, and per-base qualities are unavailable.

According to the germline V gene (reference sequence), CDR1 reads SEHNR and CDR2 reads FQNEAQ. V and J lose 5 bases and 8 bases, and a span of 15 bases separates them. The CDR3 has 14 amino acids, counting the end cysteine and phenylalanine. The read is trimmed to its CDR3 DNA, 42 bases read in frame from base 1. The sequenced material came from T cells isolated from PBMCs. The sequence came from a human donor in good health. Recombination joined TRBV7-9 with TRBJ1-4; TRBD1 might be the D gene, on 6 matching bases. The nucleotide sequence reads TGTGCCAGCAGCACCCGGACAGTGCCGGAAAAACTGTTTTTT. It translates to CASSTRTVPEKLFF.